What follows are 29 T cell receptor beta chains derived from one specimen sequenced in a study of a mutant IDH1 vaccine in newly diagnosed glioma. No antigen has been assigned to these receptors. Stated time point: week 35, safety follow-up. Doses of 300 ug of mutant IDH1 20-mer peptide were given with topical imiquimod. Profiling relied on immunoSEQ multiplex PCR, and the TCRdb table lists in-frame clones only, not all of them. The repertoire holds tens of thousands of clones, with 75% to 90% as singletons. The sequences come from PBMCs, collected from a glioma patient whose treatment included an IDH1 peptide vaccine. Every receptor here comes from a man aged 35-49 years with glioma.

This sequence joins TRBV27 and TRBJ2-2; unclear D gene. Per the germline V gene, CDR1 is MNHEY and CDR2 is SMNVEV (reference sequence). The CDR3 contains 15 residues. Deletions cut 6 bases from V and 1 base from J, with 12 bases between. CDR3 in DNA: TGTGCCAGCAGGTCCTCTCTTCAGAACACCGGGGAGCTGTTTTTT. Protein: CASRSSLQNTGELFF.

This chain links TRBV28 with TRBJ2-1; 7 bases fit TRBD2. V dropped 3 bases and J dropped 0; count of bases not matched to a gene: 2. Per germline, CDR1 MDHEN and CDR2 SYDVKM. The CDR3 spans 15 residues. CDR3: CASSFGGSSYNEQFF. The CDR3 DNA reads as TGTGCCAGCAGTTTCGGGGGGAGCTCCTACAATGAGCAGTTCTTC.

The rearrangement links TRBV5-4 to TRBJ1-6, with a tentative D call TRBD1 (5 bases). V was clipped by 4 bases and J by 2 bases, with 13 bases between them. This CDR3 has 16 amino acids. Germline V CDR1 and CDR2: SGHNT, YYREEE (reference sequence). CDR3 coding DNA: TGTGCCAGCAGCAGGGGTGGGCAGGCCTATAATTCACCCCTCCACTTT. This encodes CASSRGGQAYNSPLHF.

This chain links TRBV16 with TRBJ1-2; D remains unclear. V dropped 0 bases and J dropped 4 bases, with 15 bases sitting between them. Per germline, CDR1 KGHSY and CDR2 FQNENV. This CDR3 spans 16 amino acids. This CDR3 is CASSQSYDSWPYGYTF. CDR3 DNA sequence: TGTGCCAGCAGCCAATCGTACGACTCGTGGCCCTATGGCTACACCTTC.

The chain couples TRBV10-2 to TRBJ2-2; 11 nucleotides match TRBD2. With V trimmed by 6 bases and J by 3 bases, 6 bases remained unmatched. The CDR3 has 16 residues. Germline CDR1 is WSHSY and CDR2 is SAAADI. As DNA, the CDR3 is TGCGCCAGCAGAATTAGCGGGGGGGGGCACACCGGGGAGCTGTTTTTT. As protein: CASRISGGGHTGELFF.

The gene calls are TRBV9 and TRBJ2-3, with D possibly TRBD1 on 5 matching bases. This CDR3 is 15 amino acids long. Germline CDR1 and CDR2: SGDLS and YYNGEE. V was shortened by 3 bases and J by 9 bases, with 20 bases between the two germline ends. CDR3 sequence reads: CASSASDTFAHTQYF. The CDR3 bases are TGTGCCAGCAGCGCGTCGGACACCTTCGCCCACACGCAGTATTTT.

The J gene is TRBJ1-5, the V gene TRBV7-2; D not certain. The CDR3 covers 15 residues. CDR1 is SGHTA, CDR2 FQGNSA, per germline. V shed 0 bases and J shed 7 bases, with 13 bases lying between them. Here the CDR3 reads CASSLAGSARQPQHF. In DNA, the CDR3 is TGTGCCAGCAGCTTAGCTGGGTCAGCACGACAGCCCCAGCATTTT.

The V gene is TRBV4-3, the J gene TRBJ1-2; the D gene is possibly TRBD1 (5 bases). The CDR3 is made up of 15 amino acids. Germline V gene lookup returns CDR1 LGHNA and CDR2 YSLEER. Trimming cost V 2 bases and J 3 bases, with 13 bases left between them. This chain's CDR3 is CASSQRHQGYYGYTF. The CDR3 bases are TGCGCCAGCAGCCAACGTCATCAGGGCTACTATGGCTACACCTTC.

V is TRBV14 and J is TRBJ1-2; D not resolved. Germline V gene sequence: CDR1 SGHDN, CDR2 FVKESK. There are 15 residues in the CDR3. V was pared by 3 bases and J by 0 bases, with 11 bases between. The chain's CDR3 is CASSHSSSANYGYTF. The CDR3 coding sequence is TGTGCCAGCAGCCACAGCTCGTCGGCTAACTATGGCTACACCTTC.

J is TRBJ1-6 and V is TRBV5-1, with D unclear. In germline, CDR1 is SGHRS, CDR2 YFSETQ. Deletions cut 0 bases from V and 11 bases from J, with 9 bases between. The CDR3 covers 13 residues. The CDR3: CASSLGPGPPLHF. The CDR3 DNA reads as TGCGCCAGCAGCTTGGGCCCTGGACCACCCCTCCACTTT.

The J gene is TRBJ1-2, the V gene TRBV19; D call uncertain. The CDR3 extends over 12 amino acids. CDR1 and CDR2 from the germline V gene are LNHDA and SQIVND (reference sequence). Trimming removed 5 bases from V and 4 bases from J, with 8 bases in between. The CDR3 loop is CASSLSAYGYTF. Written as DNA, the CDR3 is TGTGCCAGTAGTCTGTCGGCCTATGGCTACACCTTC.

The chain combines TRBV5-1 with TRBJ1-3; TRBD1 matches 11 bases. V shed 4 bases, J shed 3 bases, and the junction held 6 bases outside the gene matches. Germline-derived CDR1 and CDR2 are SGHRS and YFSETQ. There are 16 residues in the CDR3. The CDR3: CASSSGQGARGNTIYF. CDR3 in DNA: TGCGCCAGCAGCAGCGGACAGGGGGCGCGTGGAAACACCATATATTTT.

V usage is TRBV7-8 and J usage is TRBJ1-4; D call uncertain. Germline CDR1 reads SGHVS; CDR2 reads FQNEAQ. The V end was cut by 5 bases, the J end by 6 bases, with 13 bases between. CDR3 length equals 14 residues. In DNA form, the CDR3 reads TGTGCCAGCAGCAACACCGTCCGGGATGAAAAACTGTTTTTT. It specifies CASSNTVRDEKLFF.

The rearrangement uses TRBV7-8 and TRBJ1-1, with a tentative D call TRBD1 (5 bases). V dropped 5 bases and J dropped 8 bases, with 30 bases sitting between them. The length of the CDR3 is 18 residues. CDR1 is SGHVS, CDR2 FQNEAQ, per germline. The CDR3 DNA reads as TGTGCCAGCAGCAGTCAGGTCATTGGCGGGGCTTCAGTGTCGGAAGCTTTCTTT. Translated: CASSSQVIGGASVSEAFF.

The genes are TRBV2 and TRBJ2-3; 7 nucleotides agree with TRBD2. The CDR3 runs to 16 residues. With 4 bases clipped from V and 2 bases from J, the junction kept 9 bases outside the gene matches. Germline V gene lookup returns CDR1 SNHLY and CDR2 FYNNEI. The CDR3 protein is CASSGVTSVATDTQYF. DNA of the CDR3: TGTGCCAGCAGTGGAGTTACTAGCGTGGCCACAGATACGCAGTATTTT.

This clone was detected a few times. This sequence joins TRBV6-1 and TRBJ2-7, with D possibly being TRBD1 (5 bases). The CDR3 totals 15 residues. Trimming removed 1 base at V and 2 bases at J, with 12 bases between. The germline gives CDR1 MNHNS, CDR2 SASEGT. The DNA for the CDR3 is TGTGCCAGCAGTGAAGGATTGGCAGGGACCTACGAGCAGTACGTC. Translated: CASSEGLAGTYEQYV.

This sequence joins TRBV11-1 and TRBJ2-3, with 7 positions matching TRBD2. The germline gives CDR1 SGHAT, CDR2 FQDESV (reference sequence). The CDR3 runs to 15 residues. The V gene end was trimmed by 5 bases and the J gene end by 5 bases; junction bases not matched to a gene: 10. This CDR3 reads CASSPGRAVRDTQYF. CDR3 bases: TGTGCCAGCAGCCCGGGGAGGGCCGTAAGAGATACGCAGTATTTT.

The chain recombines TRBV6-4 with TRBJ1-2; D might be TRBD1 (5 bases). The CDR3 is 12 residues long. V was cut by 6 bases and J by 8 bases, with 13 bases left in between. Germline assignment: CDR1 MRHNA and CDR2 SNTAGT. The CDR3 DNA follows: TGTGCCAGCAGAAGTCAGGGCGGGGGCTACACCTTC. It encodes CASRSQGGGYTF.

This chain uses TRBV5-4 with TRBJ2-2; D remains unclear. The CDR3 sequence is 14 residues long. Germline V lookup: CDR1 SGHNT, CDR2 YYREEE (reference sequence). V was pared by 3 bases and J by 1 base, with 7 bases between. The CDR3 DNA is TGTGCCAGCAGCTCGCTATTGAACACCGGGGAGCTGTTTTTT. This encodes CASSSLLNTGELFF.

The chain couples TRBV5-4 to TRBJ2-7; 9 bases align to TRBD1. V lost 4 bases to trimming and J lost 5 bases; unmatched junction nucleotides: 13. CDR1 is SGHNT and CDR2 is YYREEE in the germline V gene (reference sequence). CDR3 length: 16 amino acids. As DNA, the CDR3 is TGTGCCAGCAGCCCGACTGGGGGGACAGGGTCCCACGAGCAGTACTTC. As protein: CASSPTGGTGSHEQYF.

V gene TRBV2 combines with J gene TRBJ2-3; D is possibly TRBD2 (6 bases). Trimming left V 7 bases short and J 6 bases short, with 17 bases between. This CDR3 comprises 14 residues. Germline lookup yields CDR1 SNHLY and CDR2 FYNNEI. The CDR3 nucleotides read TGTGCCAGCACCGTGGACTCTGGAGGGGATACGCAGTATTTT. It yields the protein CASTVDSGGDTQYF.

The V and J genes are TRBV18 and TRBJ1-3; TRBD1 matches 7 bases. Germline-derived CDR1 and CDR2 are KGHSH and LQKENI. The CDR3 covers 14 residues. With 4 bases clipped from V and 6 bases from J, the junction kept 6 bases outside the gene matches. The CDR3 is CASSLRQGENTIYF. The DNA of the CDR3 is TGTGCCAGCTCACTACGACAGGGAGAAAACACCATATATTTT.

This chain connects TRBV7-9 to TRBJ2-5; a weak D match, TRBD1 (6 bases). This CDR3 spans 14 amino acids. Trimming removed 7 bases from V and 5 bases from J, with 17 bases in between. CDR1 and CDR2 from the germline V gene are SEHNR and FQNEAQ (reference sequence). The CDR3 reads CASTMAQGSETQYF. The CDR3 coding sequence is TGTGCCAGCACCATGGCCCAGGGGTCGGAGACCCAGTACTTC.

The chain uses TRBV9 and TRBJ2-7, with TRBD2 identical over 8 bases. CDR3 size: 15 residues. Germline CDR1 is SGDLS and CDR2 is YYNGEE. V shed 0 bases and J 3 bases; nucleotides not matched to a gene: 5. DNA of the CDR3: TGTGCCAGCAGCGTAGATGGACTAGCTGACTACGAGCAGTACTTC. This sequence encodes CASSVDGLADYEQYF.

The chain employs TRBV5-5 and TRBJ2-5; D tentatively fits TRBD1 or TRBD2 (6 bases each). Germline V gives CDR1 SGHKS, CDR2 YYEKEE (reference sequence). The V end was cut by 5 bases, the J end by 8 bases, with 16 bases between. The CDR3 covers 13 residues. CDR3 bases: TGTGCCAGCAGTTATAGCATGGGGGGCACCCAGTACTTC. Its translation: CASSYSMGGTQYF.

This clone was seen more than once but under ten times. The CDR3 sequence: CAWKVWLPSTDTQYF. The CDR3 region has the DNA TGTGCCTGGAAAGTCTGGCTGCCGAGCACAGATACGCAGTATTTT. The chain carries TRBV30 and TRBJ2-3; D gene unclear. Trimming removed 4 bases from V and 0 bases from J, with 14 bases in between. The germline V gene has CDR1 GTSNPN and CDR2 SVGIG (reference sequence). The CDR3 runs to 15 residues.

The chain carries TRBV5-1 and TRBJ1-1; D is ambiguous. V was shortened by 4 bases and J by 1 base, with 11 bases between the two germline ends. CDR1 SGHRS and CDR2 YFSETQ come from the germline V gene. The CDR3 spans 14 residues. Written as DNA, the CDR3 is TGCGCCAGCAGCGGTCCGGGCGGGAACACTGAAGCTTTCTTT. Its translation is CASSGPGGNTEAFF.

For the CDR3, the DNA is TGTGCCAGCAGCTTGGTGGGGGGAGAGACCCAGTACTTC. Its translation: CASSLVGGETQYF. The gene calls are TRBV5-6 and TRBJ2-5; a possible D gene is TRBD2 (6 bases). Germline lookup yields CDR1 SGHDT and CDR2 YYEEEE. This CDR3 comprises 13 residues. Trimming stripped 0 bases from V and 4 bases from J, with 7 bases between.

The chain links TRBV18 to TRBJ1-5; no firm D call. V lost 3 bases, J lost 5 bases, and 11 bases lay in between. CDR1 is KGHSH, CDR2 LQKENI, per germline. The CDR3 is made up of 14 amino acids. The CDR3: CASSPQGPDQPQHF. The CDR3 DNA sequence: TGTGCCAGCTCACCCCAAGGCCCGGATCAGCCCCAGCATTTT.